This is a list of T cell receptor beta chains from one sample in a study of regulatory T cells in long-lasting Graves disease. From the multiplex PCR reads, TCRdb called clonotypes with MiXCR, one entry per CDR3 protein. The data hold approximately 480,000 distinct CDR3 sequences, with around 15% observed a single time. This same sample was also taken into another study, of T cells in Graves' hyperthyroidism and ophthalmopathy.

The specimen was peripheral blood mononuclear cells (PBMCs), collected at new diagnosis, from a patient treated with antithyroid drugs. The receptor source for this set is a middle-aged man with Graves disease. CDR3s include the opening cysteine and the closing phenylalanine or tryptophan. Fields, in order: V gene, CDR3 protein.

>TRBV11-3
CASSLQDGYNEQFF
>TRBV3-1
CASSRFDRMNTEAFF
>TRBV25-1
CASSERAGFYNEQFF
>TRBV29-1
CSVYANTGELFF
>TRBV7-3
CASSLSDRPEETQYF
>TRBV2
CASRPGTDNQPQHF
>TRBV7-9
CASSLGGGGDGYTF
>TRBV24-1
CATSGPPGSRTGRTDTQYF
>TRBV20-1
CSASGTRATISPLHF
>TRBV27
CASRLAGGRQETQYF
>TRBV20-1
CSARDGGTGNTEAFF
>TRBV5-6
CASSLVGSGYGYTF
>TRBV20-1
CSGGQGGSYEQYF
>TRBV29-1
CSGFTDTQYF
>TRBV24-1
CATSIRGNNEQFF
>TRBV6-9
CASSSSGGDTEAFF
>TRBV6-1
CASSRIEAFF
>TRBV12-3/TRBV12-4
CASSSGGPVDIQYF